This TCR beta chain came from a study of shared clonotypes between healthy human individuals (dated by TCRdb to 2020 to 2022). As for the study more broadly: The cohort comprised a couple of women and three men aged 18 to 49 years. For each donor, CD4 naive and CD4 memory were each run on three plates, CD8 naive on two plates, and CD8 memory on one plate. Different laboratories and diverse techniques were used to prepare libraries and sequence TCR repertoires, to increase sequencing depth and limit assay-specific biases. To estimate repertoire size and how much clonotypes are shared between individuals, the study performed deep sequencing of blood TCR repertoires from 4 to 6 healthy adults. Per donor, leukapheresis produced somewhere between about 0.94 and 9.5 billion PBMCs.

TCR CDR3 regions were amplified from genomic DNA by multiplex PCR using the deep immunoSEQ assay. For each cell subset, the extracted genomic DNA was distributed evenly across all wells of several immunoSEQ 96-well plates, and each plate served as one replicate. For sorted subsets, about 0.2 ug genomic DNA, equal to 30,000 or so T cell genomes, was loaded into each replicate PCR. The purified libraries were quantified using a Qubit 3.0 fluorometer, sized with a Bioanalyzer 2100, and then quantified again using the KAPA Library Quantification kit. Each immunoSEQ 96-well plate was sequenced on its own single-read 150-cycle Illumina NextSeq 550 flow cell. The original pipeline was this. Because the immunoSEQ output held only junctional sequences and lacked quality scores, the filtering could not match the filtering applied to full-length reads. To assign V/J genes and CDR3, sequences were annotated against IMGT germline references using PyIR, a Python wrapper for IgBLAST v1.9. Any read was removed if the V/J assignment was weak (E-value above 1e-6), the CDR3 was missing, or the read contained stop codons, out-of-frame junctions, or ambiguous translated residues. A V3J clonotype was defined by an identical inferred V gene, J gene, and CDR3 amino acid sequence. To compute the percentage overlap between repertoires, the number of shared unique clonotypes was divided by the size of the smaller repertoire. Repertoire richness was assessed with RTK rarefaction, the Chao1 estimator, and Recon v2.1 estimates of unobserved clonotypes. Generation probabilities were computed with OLGA for all TCRbeta clonotypes obtained by the gDNA method from four donors. The source is immuneACCESS, and TCRdb retained only in-frame sequences with V and J called. Part of the clones is not carried over; for the studies checked, unresolved V genes explain less than half of this, and the remainder is unexplained. D and trimming come from the DNA, and the V and J calls and clone size come from that table. This sample has 2 million to 2.5 million clones in its table, and 93% of those were observed once. 0.39% of the sample is taken by the ten largest.

This clone was found once. Its recognized antigen is unknown. Base qualities are not recorded, but no much larger clone differs from it by a single base. The donors were healthy, HIV-negative adults who had no recently reported acute infections or vaccinations. Only Caucasian adults living in Nashville, Tennessee, USA were represented among the donors. CD4+ T cells were enriched through magnetic negative selection, after which naive cells were positively selected on CD45RA and the remaining negative fraction served as the memory subset. Blood was collected by leukapheresis, and PBMCs were isolated by Ficoll-Histopaque density gradient centrifugation and then cryopreserved in liquid nitrogen vapor phase. Analytical flow cytometry was used to check the purity and quantity of every magnetically sorted T cell population. Genomic DNA was isolated from every sorted fraction and measured by UV absorbance on a Nanodrop 2000c.

The investigation overall reported the following: Compared with non-shared clonotypes, clonotypes shared by all four sorted-subset donors had higher generation probabilities. Sampling was restricted to blood, and TCR repertoires in tissues likely differ from the TCR repertoires found in blood. Pairwise subsampling led to the expectation that sequencing depth would affect the degree of clonotype sharing among donors. Because the study included only a small number of donors, the genetic and exposure-history diversity represented was limited. When a few donors were compared, the shared fraction of clonotypes was around 4.6% for naive CD4, around 3.6% for naive CD8, 2.3% for memory CD4, and less than 0.45% for memory CD8. Even with the large sequencing depth, rarefaction of the sorted-subset datasets indicated that sequencing was incomplete. Naive subsets generally had larger estimated clonotype richness than memory subsets.

Measured from the cysteine to the phenylalanine, the CDR3 is 14 residues long. The read is trimmed to its CDR3 DNA, 42 bases read in frame from base 1. Trimming costs V 4 bases and J 5 bases, and their ends lie 14 bases apart. CDR1 and CDR2, looked up from the germline V gene, are MDHEN and SYDVKM. Sample: naive CD4+ T cells from PBMCs. The cell subset or site label of this sample denotes: CD45RA+ positively selected. This clonotype originated in a man aged 18 to 29 in good health. Some clones in this sample may be carry-over from other donors' samples. The rearranged segments are TRBV28 and TRBJ1-2, with TRBD1 tentatively as D gene (5 bases match). The CDR3 region reads CASSSQGEEYGYTF. The DNA sequence is TGTGCCAGCAGTTCTCAGGGTGAGGAGTATGGCTACACCTTC.